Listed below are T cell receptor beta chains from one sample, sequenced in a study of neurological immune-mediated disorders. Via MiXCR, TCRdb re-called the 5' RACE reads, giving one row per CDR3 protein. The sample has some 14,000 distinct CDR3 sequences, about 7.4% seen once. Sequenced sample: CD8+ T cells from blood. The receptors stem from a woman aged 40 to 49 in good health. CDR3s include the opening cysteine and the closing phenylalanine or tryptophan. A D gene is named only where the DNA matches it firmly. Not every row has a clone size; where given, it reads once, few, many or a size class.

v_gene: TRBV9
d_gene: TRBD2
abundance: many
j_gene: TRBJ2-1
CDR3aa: CASSVGGLAGDEQFF
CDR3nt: TGTGCCAGCAGCGTAGGAGGACTAGCGGGCGATGAGCAGTTCTTC

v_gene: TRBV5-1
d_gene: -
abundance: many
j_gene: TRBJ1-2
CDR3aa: CASSLGDPRSYVSYGYTF
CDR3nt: TGCGCCAGCAGCTTGGGTGACCCACGCTCATATGTCTCCTATGGCTACACCTTC

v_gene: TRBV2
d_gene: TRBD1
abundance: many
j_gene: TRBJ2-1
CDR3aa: CASSARDRALNEQFF
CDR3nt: TGTGCCAGCAGTGCCCGGGACAGGGCCCTTAATGAGCAGTTCTTC

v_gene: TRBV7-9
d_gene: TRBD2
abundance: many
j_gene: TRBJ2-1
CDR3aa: CASSFPLAGGRNDEQFF
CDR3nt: TGTGCCAGCAGCTTTCCATTAGCGGGGGGGCGTAACGATGAGCAGTTCTTC

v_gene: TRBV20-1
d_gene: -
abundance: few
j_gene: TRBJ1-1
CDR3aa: CSAKPTENTEAFF
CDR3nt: TGCAGTGCTAAACCGACGGAGAACACTGAAGCTTTCTTT

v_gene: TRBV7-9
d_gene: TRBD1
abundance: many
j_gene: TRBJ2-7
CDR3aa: CASSLFTGGPAYEQYF
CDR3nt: TGTGCCAGCAGCCTATTTACAGGGGGCCCCGCCTACGAGCAGTACTTC

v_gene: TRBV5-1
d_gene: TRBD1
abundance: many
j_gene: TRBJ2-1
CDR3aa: CASSLEWQGVRFF
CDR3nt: TGCGCCAGCAGCTTGGAGTGGCAGGGGGTGCGGTTCTTC

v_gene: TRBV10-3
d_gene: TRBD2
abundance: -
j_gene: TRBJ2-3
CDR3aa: CAIYSGRESDTQYF
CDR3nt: TGTGCCATCTATAGCGGGAGGGAATCAGATACGCAGTATTTT

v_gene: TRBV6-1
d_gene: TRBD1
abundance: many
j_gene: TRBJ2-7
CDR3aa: CASSEALQGQLYEQYF
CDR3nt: TGTGCCAGCAGTGAAGCGCTTCAGGGACAGCTATACGAGCAGTACTTC

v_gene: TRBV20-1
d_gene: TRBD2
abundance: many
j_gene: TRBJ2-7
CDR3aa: CSARGAGENYEQYF
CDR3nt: TGCAGTGCTCGAGGGGCGGGAGAGAACTACGAGCAGTACTTC

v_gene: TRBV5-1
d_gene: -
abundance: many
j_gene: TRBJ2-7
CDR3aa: CASRTTGTMAYEQYF
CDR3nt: TGCGCCAGCAGAACCACCGGGACAATGGCCTACGAGCAGTACTTC

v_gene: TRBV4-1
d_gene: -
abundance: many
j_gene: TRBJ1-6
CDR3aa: CASSQVMRLYSPLHF
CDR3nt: TGCGCCAGCAGCCAAGTTATGAGGTTGTATTCACCCCTCCACTTT

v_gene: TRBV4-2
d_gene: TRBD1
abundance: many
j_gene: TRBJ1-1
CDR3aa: CASSQEAGQGTEAFF
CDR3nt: TGTGCCAGCAGCCAAGAAGCTGGACAGGGCACTGAAGCTTTCTTT

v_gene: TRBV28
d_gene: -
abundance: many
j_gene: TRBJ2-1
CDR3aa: CASSPLFNEQFF
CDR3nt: TGTGCCAGCAGCCCCCTATTCAATGAGCAGTTCTTC

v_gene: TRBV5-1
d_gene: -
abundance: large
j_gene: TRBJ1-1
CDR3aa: CASSFRKGGTEAFF
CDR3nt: TGCGCCAGCAGCTTTCGTAAAGGTGGCACTGAAGCTTTCTTT

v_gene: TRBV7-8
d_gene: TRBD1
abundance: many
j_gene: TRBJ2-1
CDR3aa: CASSGDRDRNEQFF
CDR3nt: TGTGCCAGCAGCGGAGACAGGGATCGGAATGAGCAGTTCTTC

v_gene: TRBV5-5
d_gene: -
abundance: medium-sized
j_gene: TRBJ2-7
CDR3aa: CASRGEVYEQYF
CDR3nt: TGTGCCAGCAGGGGGGAGGTCTACGAGCAGTACTTC

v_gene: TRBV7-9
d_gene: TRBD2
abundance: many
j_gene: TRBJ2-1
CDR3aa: CASSPQRGAQSSYNEQFF
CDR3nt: TGTGCCAGCAGTCCGCAGCGGGGGGCTCAAAGCTCCTACAATGAGCAGTTCTTC

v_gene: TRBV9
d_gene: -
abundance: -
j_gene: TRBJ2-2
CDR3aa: CASSVEGLGGTGELFF
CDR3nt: TGTGCCAGCAGCGTAGAAGGACTTGGAGGGACCGGGGAGCTGTTTTTT

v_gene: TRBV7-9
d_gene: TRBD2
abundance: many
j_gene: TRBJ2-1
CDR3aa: CASSLGVAGGPNEQFF
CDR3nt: TGTGCCAGCAGCTTAGGAGTCGCGGGGGGGCCCAATGAGCAGTTCTTC

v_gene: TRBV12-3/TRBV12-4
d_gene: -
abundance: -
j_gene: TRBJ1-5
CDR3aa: CASSPGTPDQPQHF
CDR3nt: TGTGCCAGCAGTCCCGGGACACCTGATCAGCCCCAGCATTTT

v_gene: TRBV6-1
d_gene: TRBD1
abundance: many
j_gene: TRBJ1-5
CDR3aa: CASSIQGAGQPQHF
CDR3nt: TGTGCCAGCAGCATCCAGGGGGCTGGTCAGCCCCAGCATTTT

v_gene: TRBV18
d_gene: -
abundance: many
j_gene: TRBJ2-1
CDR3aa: CASSPPRTGNEQFF
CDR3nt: TGTGCCAGCTCACCCCCCCGTACGGGGAATGAGCAGTTCTTC

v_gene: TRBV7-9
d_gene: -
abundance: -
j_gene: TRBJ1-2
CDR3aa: CASSLEDNNYGYTF
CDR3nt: TGTGCCAGCAGCTTAGAAGACAACAACTATGGCTACACCTTC